This paragraph covers one TCR beta chain sequence. The antigen is unknown. These data originate in a study of cytomegalovirus exposure and HLA in healthy donors. The wider study: Approximately 81% of more than 300 genotyped donors fell in the Caucasian-associated ancestry cluster. Findings and limits, study-wide: TRBV6-2, TRBV6-3 and some other V segments were unresolvable in 87-base-pair reads.

The PCR used 60 Vbeta and 13 Jbeta primers. Measured with immunoSEQ multiplex PCR; TCRdb has only the in-frame clones, and not every one. The table records under 60,000 clones, approximately 82% of them present only once. The V and J ends lost 1 base and 0 bases, in that order; junction bases with no gene match: 5. CDR1 and CDR2 from the germline V gene are SGHAT and FQNNGV. The CDR3 covers 18 residues. The chain recombines TRBV11-2 with TRBJ2-1; 11 nucleotides align to TRBD2. Sequencing input: PBMCs. The sequence was obtained from a man between 50 and 59 years old in good health and CMV-seronegative. The CDR3 DNA reads TGTGCCAGCAGCTTAGCACTAGCGGGGGTATCCTCCTACAATGAGCAGTTCTTC. Translating it yields CASSLALAGVSSYNEQFF. Complete variable domain (other parts from reference TRBV11-2 and TRBJ2-1): EAGVAQSPRYKIIEKRQSVAFWCNPISGHATLYWYQQILGQGPKLLIQFQNNGVVDDSQLPKDRFSAERLKGVDSTLKIQPAKLEDSAVYLCASSLALAGVSSYNEQFFGPGTRLTVL.